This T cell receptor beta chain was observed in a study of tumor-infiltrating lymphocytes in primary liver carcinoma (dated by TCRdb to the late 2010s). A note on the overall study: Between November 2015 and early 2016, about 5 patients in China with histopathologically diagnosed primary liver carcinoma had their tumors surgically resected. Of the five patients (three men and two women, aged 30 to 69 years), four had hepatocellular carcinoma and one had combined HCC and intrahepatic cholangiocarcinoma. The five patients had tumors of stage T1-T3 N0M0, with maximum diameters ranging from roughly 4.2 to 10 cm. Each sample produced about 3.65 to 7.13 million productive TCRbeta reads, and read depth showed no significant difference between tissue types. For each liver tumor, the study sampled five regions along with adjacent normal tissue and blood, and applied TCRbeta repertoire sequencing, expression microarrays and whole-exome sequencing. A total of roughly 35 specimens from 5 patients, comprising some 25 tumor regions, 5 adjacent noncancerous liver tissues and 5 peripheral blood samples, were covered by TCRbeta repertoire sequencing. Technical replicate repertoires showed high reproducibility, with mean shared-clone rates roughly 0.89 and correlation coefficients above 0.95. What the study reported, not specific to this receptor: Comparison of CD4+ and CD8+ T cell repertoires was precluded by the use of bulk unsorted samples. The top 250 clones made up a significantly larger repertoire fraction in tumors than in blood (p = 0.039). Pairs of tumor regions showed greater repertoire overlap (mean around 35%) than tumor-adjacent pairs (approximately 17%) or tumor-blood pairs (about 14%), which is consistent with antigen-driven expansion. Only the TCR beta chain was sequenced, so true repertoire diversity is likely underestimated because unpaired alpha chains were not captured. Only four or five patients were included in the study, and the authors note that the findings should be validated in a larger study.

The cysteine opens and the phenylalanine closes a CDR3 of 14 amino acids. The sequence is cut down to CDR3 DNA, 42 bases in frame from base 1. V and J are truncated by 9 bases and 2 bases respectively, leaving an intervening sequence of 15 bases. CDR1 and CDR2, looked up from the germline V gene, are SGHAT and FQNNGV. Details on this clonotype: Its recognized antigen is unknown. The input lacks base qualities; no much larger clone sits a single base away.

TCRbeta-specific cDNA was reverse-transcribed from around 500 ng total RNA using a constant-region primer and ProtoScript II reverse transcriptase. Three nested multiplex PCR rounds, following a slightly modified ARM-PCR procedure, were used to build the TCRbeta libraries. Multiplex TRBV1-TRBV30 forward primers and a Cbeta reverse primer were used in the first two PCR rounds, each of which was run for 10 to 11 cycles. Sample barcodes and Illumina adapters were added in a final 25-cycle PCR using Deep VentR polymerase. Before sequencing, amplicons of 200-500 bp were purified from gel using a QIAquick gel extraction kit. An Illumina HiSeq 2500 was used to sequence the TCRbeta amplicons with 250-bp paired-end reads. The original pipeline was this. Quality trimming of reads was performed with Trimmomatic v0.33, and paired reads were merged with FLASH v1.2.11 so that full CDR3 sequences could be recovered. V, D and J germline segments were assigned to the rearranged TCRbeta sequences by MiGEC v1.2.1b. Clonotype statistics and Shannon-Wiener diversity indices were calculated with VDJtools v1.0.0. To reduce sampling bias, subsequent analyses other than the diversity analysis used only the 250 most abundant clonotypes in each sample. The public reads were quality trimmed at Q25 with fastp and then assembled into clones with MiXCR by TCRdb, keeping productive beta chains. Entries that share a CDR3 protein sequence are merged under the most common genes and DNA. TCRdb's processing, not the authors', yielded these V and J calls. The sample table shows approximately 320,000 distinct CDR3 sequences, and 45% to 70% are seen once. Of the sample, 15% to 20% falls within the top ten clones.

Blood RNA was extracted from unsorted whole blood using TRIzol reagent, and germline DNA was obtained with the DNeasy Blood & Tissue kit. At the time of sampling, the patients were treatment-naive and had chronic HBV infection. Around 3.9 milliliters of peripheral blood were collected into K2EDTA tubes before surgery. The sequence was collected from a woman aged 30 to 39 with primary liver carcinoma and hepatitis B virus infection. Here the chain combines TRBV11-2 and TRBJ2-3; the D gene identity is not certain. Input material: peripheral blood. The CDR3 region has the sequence CASNIGYNTDTQYF. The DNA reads TGTGCCAGTAACATCGGATATAACACAGATACGCAGTATTTT.